The clone carrying this T cell receptor (beta chain) appeared a single time. CDR1 and CDR2 (germline): MRHNA, SNTAGT. V was clipped by 4 bases and J by 0 bases, with 10 bases between them. CDR3 length equals 15 residues. Sequenced by immunoSEQ multiplex PCR; TCRdb stores in-frame clones only, minus some. The sample records some 73,000 clones, 70% to 90% being singletons. The record originates from a study of cytomegalovirus exposure and HLA in healthy donors. The chain uses TRBV6-4 and TRBJ2-1, with D perhaps TRBD2 (5 bases). Specimen: PBMCs. The TCR sequence derives from a woman aged 18-30 years in good health and CMV-seropositive. This CDR3 is CASSVKGDSYNEQFF. The CDR3 DNA is TGTGCCAGCAGTGTTAAGGGAGACTCCTACAATGAGCAGTTCTTC.